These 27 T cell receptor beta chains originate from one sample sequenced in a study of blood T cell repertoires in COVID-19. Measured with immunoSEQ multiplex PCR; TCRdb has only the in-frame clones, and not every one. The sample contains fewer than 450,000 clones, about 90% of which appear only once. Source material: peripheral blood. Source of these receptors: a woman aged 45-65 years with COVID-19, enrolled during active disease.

The CDR3 region is CASTQGAYSGNTIYF. Written as DNA, the CDR3 is TGTGCCAGCACACAGGGGGCTTACTCTGGAAACACCATATATTTT. The chain recombines TRBV18 with TRBJ1-3; 9 nucleotides align to TRBD1. Germline V gene lookup returns CDR1 KGHSH and CDR2 LQKENI. V dropped 8 bases and J dropped 0; count of bases not matched to a gene: 5. This CDR3 has 15 residues.

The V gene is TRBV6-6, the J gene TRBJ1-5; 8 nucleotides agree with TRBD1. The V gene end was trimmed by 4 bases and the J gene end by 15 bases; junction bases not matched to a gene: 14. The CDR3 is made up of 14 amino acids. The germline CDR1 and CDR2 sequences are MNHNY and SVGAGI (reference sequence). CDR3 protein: CASSFRGLESGGHF. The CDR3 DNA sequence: TGTGCCAGCAGTTTCAGGGGGCTGGAATCGGGTGGGCATTTT.

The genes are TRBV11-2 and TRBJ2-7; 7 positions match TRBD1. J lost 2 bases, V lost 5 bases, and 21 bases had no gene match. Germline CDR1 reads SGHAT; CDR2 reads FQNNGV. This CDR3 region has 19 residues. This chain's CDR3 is CASSQPQGLSRGPTYEQYF. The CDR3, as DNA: TGTGCCAGCAGCCAACCACAGGGGTTGAGTCGAGGGCCCACCTACGAGCAGTACTTC.

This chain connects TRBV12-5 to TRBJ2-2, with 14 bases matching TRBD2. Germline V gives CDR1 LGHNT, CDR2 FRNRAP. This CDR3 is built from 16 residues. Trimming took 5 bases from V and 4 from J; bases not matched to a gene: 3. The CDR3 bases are TGTGCTAGTGGTATGACTAGCGGGAGGGGCACCGGGGAGCTGTTTTTT. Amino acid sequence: CASGMTSGRGTGELFF.

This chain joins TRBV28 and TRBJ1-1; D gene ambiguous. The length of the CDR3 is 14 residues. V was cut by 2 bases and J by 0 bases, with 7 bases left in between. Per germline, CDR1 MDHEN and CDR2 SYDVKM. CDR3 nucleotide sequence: TGTGCCAGCAGTTTAACGGGTCTGAACACTGAAGCTTTCTTT. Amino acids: CASSLTGLNTEAFF.

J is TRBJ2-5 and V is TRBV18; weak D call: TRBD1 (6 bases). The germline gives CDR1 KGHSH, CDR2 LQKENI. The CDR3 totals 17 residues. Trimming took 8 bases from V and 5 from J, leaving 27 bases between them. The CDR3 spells CASTQTQGTNKLETQYF. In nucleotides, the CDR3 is TGTGCCAGCACCCAAACTCAGGGGACGAACAAGTTGGAGACCCAGTACTTC. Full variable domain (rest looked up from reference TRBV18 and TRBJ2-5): NAGVMQNPRHLVRRRGQEARLRCSPMKGHSHVYWYRQLPEEGLKFMVYLQKENIIDESGMPKERFSAEFPKEGPSILRIQQVVRGDSAAYFCASTQTQGTNKLETQYFGPGTRLLVL.

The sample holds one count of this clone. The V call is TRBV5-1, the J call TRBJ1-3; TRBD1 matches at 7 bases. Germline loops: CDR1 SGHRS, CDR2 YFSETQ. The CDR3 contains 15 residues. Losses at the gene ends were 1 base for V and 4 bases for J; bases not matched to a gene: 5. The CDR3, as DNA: TGCGCCAGCAGCTTGTCGGGACAGATCGGAAACACCATATATTTT. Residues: CASSLSGQIGNTIYF.

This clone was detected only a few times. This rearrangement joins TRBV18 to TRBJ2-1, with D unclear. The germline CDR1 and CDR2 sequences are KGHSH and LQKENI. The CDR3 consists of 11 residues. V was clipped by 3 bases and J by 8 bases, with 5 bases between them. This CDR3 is CASSPRDEQFF. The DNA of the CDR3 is TGTGCCAGCTCACCCCGGGATGAGCAGTTCTTC.

CDR3 residues: CASSPVLAESYEQYF. The CDR3 nucleotides read TGTGCCAGCAGCCCCGTTTTAGCGGAATCCTACGAGCAGTACTTC. This sequence joins TRBV9 and TRBJ2-7, with D maybe TRBD2 (6 bases). The CDR3 is 15 amino acids. Germline lookup yields CDR1 SGDLS and CDR2 YYNGEE. The V end lost 4 bases, the J end lost 1 base, and 15 bases lay between the germline ends.

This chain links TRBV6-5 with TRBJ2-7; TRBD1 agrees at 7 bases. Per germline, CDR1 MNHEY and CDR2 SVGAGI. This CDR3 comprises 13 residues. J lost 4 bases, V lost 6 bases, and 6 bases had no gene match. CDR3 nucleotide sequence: TGTGCCAGCAGCCTCGGGACAGCTTACGAGCAGTACTTC. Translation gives CASSLGTAYEQYF.

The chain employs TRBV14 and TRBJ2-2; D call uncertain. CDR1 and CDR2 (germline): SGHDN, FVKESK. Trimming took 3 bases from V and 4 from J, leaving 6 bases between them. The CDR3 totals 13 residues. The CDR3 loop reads CASSHVVTGELFF. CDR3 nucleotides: TGTGCCAGCAGCCACGTTGTCACCGGGGAGCTGTTTTTT.

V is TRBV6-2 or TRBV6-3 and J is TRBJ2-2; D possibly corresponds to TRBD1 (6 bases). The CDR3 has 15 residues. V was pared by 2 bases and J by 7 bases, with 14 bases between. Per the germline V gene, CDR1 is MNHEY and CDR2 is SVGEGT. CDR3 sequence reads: CASSYRGSRDGELFF. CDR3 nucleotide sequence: TGTGCCAGCAGTTACAGGGGGAGCCGTGACGGGGAGCTGTTTTTT.

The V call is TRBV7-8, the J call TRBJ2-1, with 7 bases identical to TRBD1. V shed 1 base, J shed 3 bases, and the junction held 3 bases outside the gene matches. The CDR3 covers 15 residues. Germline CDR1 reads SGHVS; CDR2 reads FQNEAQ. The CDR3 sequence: CASSLDRTGYNEQFF. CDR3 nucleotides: TGTGCCAGCAGCTTAGATAGGACAGGCTACAATGAGCAGTTCTTC.

The CDR3 spells CASSQVVSVSSYNEQFF. The CDR3 region has the DNA TGTGCCAGCAGCCAAGTAGTCTCGGTGAGCTCCTACAATGAGCAGTTCTTC. The rearrangement uses TRBV4-2 and TRBJ2-1, with no clear D. The CDR3 is 17 amino acids. Germline V CDR1 and CDR2: LGHNA, YNFKEQ. V dropped 1 base and J dropped 0 bases, with 13 bases sitting between them.

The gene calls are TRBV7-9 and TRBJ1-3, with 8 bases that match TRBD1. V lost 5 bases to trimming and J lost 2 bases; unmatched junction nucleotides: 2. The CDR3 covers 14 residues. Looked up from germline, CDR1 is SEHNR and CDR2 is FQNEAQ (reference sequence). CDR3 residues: CASSTTGAGNTIYF. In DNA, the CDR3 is TGTGCCAGCAGCACGACAGGGGCTGGAAACACCATATATTTT. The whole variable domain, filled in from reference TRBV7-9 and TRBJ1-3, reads DTGVSQNPRHKITKRGQNVTFRCDPISEHNRLYWYRQTLGQGPEFLTYFQNEAQLEKSRLLSDRFSAERPKGSFSTLEIQRTEQGDSAMYLCASSTTGAGNTIYFGEGSWLTVV.

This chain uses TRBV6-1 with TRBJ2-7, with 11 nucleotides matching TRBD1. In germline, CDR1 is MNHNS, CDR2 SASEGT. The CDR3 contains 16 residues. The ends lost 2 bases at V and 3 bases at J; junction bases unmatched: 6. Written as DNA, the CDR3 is TGTGCCAGCAGTGAATTCGGGGACAGGGGGTACTACGAGCAGTACTTC. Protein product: CASSEFGDRGYYEQYF.

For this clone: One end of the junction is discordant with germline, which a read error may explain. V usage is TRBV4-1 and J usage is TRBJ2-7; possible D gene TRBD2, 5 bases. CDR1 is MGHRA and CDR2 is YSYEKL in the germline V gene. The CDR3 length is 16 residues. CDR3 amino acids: CASSQDPREGSSEQYF. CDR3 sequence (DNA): TGCGCCAGCAGCCAAGATCCCCGGGAAGGTTCCTCCGAGCAGTACTTC.

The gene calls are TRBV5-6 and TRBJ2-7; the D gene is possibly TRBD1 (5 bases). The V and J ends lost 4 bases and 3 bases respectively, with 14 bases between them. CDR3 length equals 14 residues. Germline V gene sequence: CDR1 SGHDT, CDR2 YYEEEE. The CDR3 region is CASSPKSTDYEQYF. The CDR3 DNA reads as TGTGCCAGCAGCCCGAAGTCGACAGACTACGAGCAGTACTTC. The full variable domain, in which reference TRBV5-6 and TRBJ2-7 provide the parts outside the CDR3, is DAGVTQSPTHLIKTRGQQVTLRCSPKSGHDTVSWYQQALGQGPQFIFQYYEEEERQRGNFPDRFSGHQFPNYSSELNVNALLLGDSALYLCASSPKSTDYEQYFGPGTRLTVT.

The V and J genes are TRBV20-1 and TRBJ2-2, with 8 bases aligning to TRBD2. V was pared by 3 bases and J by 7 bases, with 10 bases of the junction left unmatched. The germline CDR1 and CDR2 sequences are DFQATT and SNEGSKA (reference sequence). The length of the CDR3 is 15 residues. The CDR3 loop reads CSASLGRAFGGELFF. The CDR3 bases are TGCAGTGCTAGTCTCGGGAGGGCCTTTGGCGGGGAGCTGTTTTTT.

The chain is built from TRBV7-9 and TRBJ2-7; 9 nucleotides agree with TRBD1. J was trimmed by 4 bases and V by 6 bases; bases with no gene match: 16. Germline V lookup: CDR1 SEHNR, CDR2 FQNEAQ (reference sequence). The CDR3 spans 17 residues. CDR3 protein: CASSLKTKQGAFYEQYF. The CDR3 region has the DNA TGTGCCAGCAGTCTAAAAACCAAACAGGGGGCCTTTTACGAGCAGTACTTC.

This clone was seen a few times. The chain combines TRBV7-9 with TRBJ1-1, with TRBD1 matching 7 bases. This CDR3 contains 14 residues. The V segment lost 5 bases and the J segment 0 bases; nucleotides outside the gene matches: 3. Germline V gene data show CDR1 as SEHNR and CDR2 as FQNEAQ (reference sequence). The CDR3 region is CASSLDRMNTEAFF. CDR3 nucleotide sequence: TGTGCCAGCAGCCTGGACAGGATGAACACTGAAGCTTTCTTT.

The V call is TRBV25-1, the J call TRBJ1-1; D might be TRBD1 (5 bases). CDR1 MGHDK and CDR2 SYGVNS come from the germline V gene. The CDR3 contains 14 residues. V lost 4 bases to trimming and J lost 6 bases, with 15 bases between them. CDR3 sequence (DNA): TGTGCCAGCAGTGGACAGACTTCTGCCGCTGAAGCTTTCTTT. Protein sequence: CASSGQTSAAEAFF.

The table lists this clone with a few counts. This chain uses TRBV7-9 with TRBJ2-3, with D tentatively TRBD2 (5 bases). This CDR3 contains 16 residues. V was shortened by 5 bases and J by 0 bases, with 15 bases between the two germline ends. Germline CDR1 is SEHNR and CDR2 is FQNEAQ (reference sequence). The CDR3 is CASSPWTGSSTDTQYF. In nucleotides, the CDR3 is TGTGCCAGCAGCCCATGGACGGGAAGTAGCACAGATACGCAGTATTTT.

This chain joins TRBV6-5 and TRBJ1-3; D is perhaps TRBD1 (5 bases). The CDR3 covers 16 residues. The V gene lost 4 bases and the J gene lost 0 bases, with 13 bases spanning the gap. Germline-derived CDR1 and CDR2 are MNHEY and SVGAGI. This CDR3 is CASSFRTYFSGNTIYF. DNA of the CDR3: TGTGCCAGCAGTTTCCGGACATATTTCTCTGGAAACACCATATATTTT.

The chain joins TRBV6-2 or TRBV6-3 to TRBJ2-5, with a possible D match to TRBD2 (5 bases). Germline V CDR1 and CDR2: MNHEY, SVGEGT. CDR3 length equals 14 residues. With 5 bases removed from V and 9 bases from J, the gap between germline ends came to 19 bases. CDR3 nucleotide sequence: TGTGCCAGCAGTCCGGCCCCCCCAAAAGCGGCCCAGTACTTC. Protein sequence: CASSPAPPKAAQYF.

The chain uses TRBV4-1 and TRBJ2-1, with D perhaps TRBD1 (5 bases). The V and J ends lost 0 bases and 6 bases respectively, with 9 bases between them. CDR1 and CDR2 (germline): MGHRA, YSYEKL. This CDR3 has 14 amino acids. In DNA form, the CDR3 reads TGCGCCAGCAGCCAAGAATGGGGCATCAATGAGCAGTTCTTC. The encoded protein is CASSQEWGINEQFF.

The DNA for the CDR3 is TGTGCCAGCAGTGCCAATAACATGAACACTGAAGCTTTCTTT. This gives the protein CASSANNMNTEAFF. This chain links TRBV6-2 or TRBV6-3 with TRBJ1-1; D remains ambiguous. V lost 5 bases and J 0 bases, leaving 10 bases between the germline ends. Looked up from germline, CDR1 is MNHEY and CDR2 is SVGEGT. The CDR3 loop spans 14 amino acids.